These T cell receptor beta chains were read from a single sample in a study of T-cell reconstitution after alpha-beta-depleted transplantation in children. One entry per CDR3 protein, called by TCRdb with MiXCR from the PCR reads. The sample holds 200,000 or so distinct CDR3 sequences, roughly 6.5% seen once. This specimen consisted of PBMCs, obtained before TCRalphabeta/CD19-depleted stem cell transplant. The receptor source for this set is a girl in the first two years of life with combined immunodeficiency, due to receive a stem cell transplant. Both conserved end residues are trimmed from each CDR3. Each record gives: J gene, V gene, CDR3 protein.

TRBJ1-3 | TRBV20-1 | SAHHVGSGNTIY
TRBJ2-5 | TRBV5-5 | ASSRGLAGEVETQY
TRBJ2-5 | TRBV28 | ASSFWLAEIQETQY
TRBJ2-7 | TRBV4-2 | ASSQRLAGYYEQY
TRBJ2-7 | TRBV27 | ASSLSGGLAGEQY
TRBJ2-1 | TRBV21-1 | ASSNGSVASGSSYNEQF
TRBJ1-1 | TRBV12-3/TRBV12-4 | ASSPGAPEAF
TRBJ2-7 | TRBV7-2 | ASSFFVAGYEQY
TRBJ2-5 | TRBV7-2 | ASSLAQETQY
TRBJ2-1 | TRBV20-1 | SARGLSAGGYNEQF
TRBJ2-6 | TRBV10-3 | AISESSKGSGANVLT
TRBJ2-3 | TRBV5-5 | ASSFGDSGTDTQY
TRBJ2-5 | TRBV18 | ANSPAQGQGETQY
TRBJ1-1 | TRBV5-1 | ASSLAGQGTGAF
TRBJ2-5 | TRBV27 | ASSPLVTDPDETQY
TRBJ2-7 | TRBV3-1 | ASQGTYEQY
TRBJ2-7 | TRBV29-1 | SVVGNSAYEQY
TRBJ2-3 | TRBV7-8 | ASSYLGAGGPTDTQY
TRBJ2-1 | TRBV29-1 | SVEGFGQETYNEQF
TRBJ2-1 | TRBV7-8 | ASSSLTSPYNEQF
TRBJ2-1 | TRBV9 | ASSVDGGTNNEQF
TRBJ1-1 | TRBV25-1 | ASSDGGQLMNTEAF
TRBJ1-5 | TRBV20-1 | SAQELTTGYSIWNQPQH